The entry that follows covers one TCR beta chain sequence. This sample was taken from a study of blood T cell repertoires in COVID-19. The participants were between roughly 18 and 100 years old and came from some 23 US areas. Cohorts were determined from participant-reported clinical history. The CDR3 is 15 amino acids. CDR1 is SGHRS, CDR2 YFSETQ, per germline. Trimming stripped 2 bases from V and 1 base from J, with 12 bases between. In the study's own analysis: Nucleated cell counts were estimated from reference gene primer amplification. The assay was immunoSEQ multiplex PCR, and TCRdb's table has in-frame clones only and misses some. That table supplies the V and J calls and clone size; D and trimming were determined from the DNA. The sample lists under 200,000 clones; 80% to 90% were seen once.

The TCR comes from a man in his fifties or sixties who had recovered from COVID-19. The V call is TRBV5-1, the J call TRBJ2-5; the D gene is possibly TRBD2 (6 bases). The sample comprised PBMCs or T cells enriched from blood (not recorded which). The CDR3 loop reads CASSFLGTPQETQYF. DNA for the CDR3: TGCGCCAGCAGCTTTCTGGGGACTCCCCAAGAGACCCAGTACTTC.